The entry below gives a single TCR beta chain sequence along with its context. This specimen comes from a study of lymphopenia after photon versus proton radiotherapy. This CDR3 has 13 residues. Trimming removed 0 bases at V and 7 bases at J, with 10 bases between. Germline lookup yields CDR1 LNHDA and CDR2 SQIVND (reference sequence). Profiling relied on immunoSEQ multiplex PCR, and the TCRdb table lists in-frame clones only, not all of them. The sample has around 150,000 clones; approximately 90% are singletons. This clonotype was sampled from a man aged 45-65 years with gastric cancer. This rearrangement joins TRBV19 to TRBJ2-7; D perhaps matches TRBD2 (6 bases). Sample: peripheral blood, taken from a patient treated with photon-based radiotherapy. The CDR3 loop reads CASSIDKAGEQYF. CDR3 DNA: TGTGCCAGTAGTATAGACAAGGCGGGGGAGCAGTACTTC.